Shown below are 28 T cell receptor beta chains from a single sample sequenced in a study of identifying expanded T cells in peripheral blood. Assay used: immunoSEQ multiplex PCR; TCRdb lists only in-frame clones, some missing. Of some 72,000 clones listed, about nine tenths are singletons. Sequencing was performed on blood. The receptors come from a person aged 18 to 70 in good health.

The rearrangement uses TRBV30 and TRBJ2-7, with D maybe TRBD1 (6 bases). Germline values: CDR1 GTSNPN, CDR2 SVGIG (reference sequence). CDR3 length: 13 amino acids. The V end was cut by 0 bases, the J end by 5 bases, with 11 bases between. CDR3 residues: CAWSVNTGNEQYF. DNA of the CDR3: TGTGCCTGGAGTGTAAATACAGGGAACGAGCAGTACTTC. Full variable domain (outside the CDR3, taken from reference TRBV30 and TRBJ2-7): SQTIHQWPATLVQPVGSPLSLECTVEGTSNPNLYWYRQAAGRGLQLLFYSVGIGQISSEVPQNLSASRPQDRQFILSSKKLLLSDSGFYLCAWSVNTGNEQYFGPGTRLTVT.

The chain combines TRBV9 with TRBJ2-7, with 9 bases identical to TRBD1. The V gene's germline CDR1 is SGDLS and CDR2 YYNGEE. Trimming took 0 bases from V and 5 from J; bases not matched to a gene: 3. The CDR3 runs 14 residues. The CDR3 here is CASSVGDRDNEQYF. The CDR3 nucleotides read TGTGCCAGCAGCGTAGGGGACAGGGATAACGAGCAGTACTTC.

The rearrangement uses TRBV7-7 and TRBJ2-5; D is ambiguous. The CDR3 runs to 14 residues. Trimming stripped 1 base from V and 3 bases from J, with 9 bases between. In germline, CDR1 is SSHAT, CDR2 FNYEAQ (reference sequence). This CDR3 reads CASSLGTVEETQYF. As DNA, the CDR3 is TGTGCCAGCAGCTTAGGTACAGTAGAAGAGACCCAGTACTTC.

The chain combines TRBV5-1 with TRBJ2-7; possibly TRBD2 for D (5 bases). Trimming pared 2 bases from V and 0 bases from J, leaving 12 bases between. This CDR3 has 15 residues. Per germline, CDR1 SGHRS and CDR2 YFSETQ. This chain's CDR3 is CASSLSQRHSYEQYF. CDR3 bases: TGCGCCAGCAGCTTATCCCAGCGGCACTCCTACGAGCAGTACTTC.

The chain links TRBV5-8 to TRBJ2-7, with 9 bases fitting TRBD1. Per germline, CDR1 SGHTS and CDR2 YDEGEE. CDR3 length equals 16 residues. With 4 bases clipped from V and 4 bases from J, the junction kept 12 bases outside the gene matches. The CDR3 sequence is CASSHAGQGEVYEQYF. The CDR3 DNA reads TGTGCCAGCAGCCACGCGGGACAGGGTGAGGTGTACGAGCAGTACTTC.

In this sample, this clone turned up a few times. The J gene is TRBJ1-6, the V gene TRBV25-1, with 11 nucleotides matching TRBD1. Per the germline V gene, CDR1 is MGHDK and CDR2 is SYGVNS. This CDR3 contains 15 residues. After removal of 6 bases from V and 5 bases from J, the junction contained 3 bases not matched to a gene. This CDR3 reads CASRRTGGHNSPLHF. In DNA form, the CDR3 reads TGTGCCAGCAGGCGGACAGGGGGCCATAATTCACCCCTCCACTTT.

This clone showed up just once. This chain uses TRBV27 with TRBJ2-7; D remains unclear. The length of the CDR3 is 14 residues. V was cut by 6 bases and J by 0 bases, with 12 bases left in between. The germline V gene has CDR1 MNHEY and CDR2 SMNVEV (reference sequence). CDR3 sequence (DNA): TGTGCCAGCAGGGCGGCCTTGAGCTCCTACGAGCAGTACTTC. Translation: CASRAALSSYEQYF.

This rearrangement joins TRBV7-2 to TRBJ2-5; D remains ambiguous. Germline V gives CDR1 SGHTA, CDR2 FQGNSA. This CDR3 is built from 13 residues. V was trimmed by 2 bases and J by 5 bases, leaving 9 bases between them. CDR3 coding DNA: TGTGCCAGCAGCTTAACAAACCTGGAGACCCAGTACTTC. Translation: CASSLTNLETQYF.

The CDR3: CASSEFLGFSGANVLTF. CDR3 coding DNA: TGTGCCAGCAGTGAATTCCTGGGCTTCTCTGGGGCCAACGTCCTGACTTTC. V is TRBV2 and J is TRBJ2-6; D call uncertain. Trimming shortened V by 2 bases and J by 0 bases, and 11 bases separated the two germline ends. Germline CDR1 and CDR2: SNHLY and FYNNEI. The CDR3 extends over 17 amino acids.

This sequence joins TRBV19 and TRBJ1-1, with D maybe TRBD1 (5 bases). The germline gives CDR1 LNHDA, CDR2 SQIVND (reference sequence). CDR3 length: 18 amino acids. Trimming took 4 bases from V and 1 from J, leaving 22 bases between them. CDR3 in amino acids: CASSKVRGGGVSNTEAFF. CDR3 nucleotides: TGTGCCAGTAGTAAAGTCCGTGGTGGGGGAGTATCGAACACTGAAGCTTTCTTT.

V usage is TRBV11-3 and J usage is TRBJ2-5; D unresolved. The germline CDR1 and CDR2 sequences are SGHNT and YENEEA. The CDR3 spans 13 residues. The V end was cut by 1 base, the J end by 5 bases, with 8 bases between. The CDR3 region is CASSLGASETQYF. Written as DNA, the CDR3 is TGTGCCAGCAGCTTAGGCGCCTCCGAGACCCAGTACTTC.

The chain uses TRBV7-2 and TRBJ1-2, with TRBD1 identical over 10 bases. This CDR3 region has 14 residues. The trim removed 6 bases at V and 4 bases at J, leaving 5 bases unmatched. Germline CDR1 and CDR2: SGHTA and FQGNSA. The CDR3: CASSPGQGFYGYTF. For the CDR3, the DNA is TGTGCCAGCAGTCCGGGACAGGGGTTCTATGGCTACACCTTC.

The count of this clone is one. The J gene is TRBJ1-2, the V gene TRBV10-3; D is undetermined. Per germline, CDR1 ENHRY and CDR2 SYGVKD. The CDR3 is 13 amino acids. V was cut by 3 bases and J by 5 bases, with 10 bases left in between. CDR3 protein: CAISDLGTYGYTF. Here the CDR3 DNA reads TGTGCCATCAGTGATCTTGGTACTTATGGCTACACCTTC.

Concerning this clone: One end of the junction does not line up with germline, which may come from a read error. The V and J genes are TRBV9 and TRBJ1-4; no reliable D call. CDR3 size: 14 residues. Germline V gene data show CDR1 as SGDLS and CDR2 as YYNGEE. CDR3 sequence reads: CTSSSRSEREKLFF. In DNA, the CDR3 is TGTACCAGCAGCTCCCGTTCGGAGAGGGAAAAACTGTTTTTT. Full variable domain (missing parts from reference TRBV9 and TRBJ1-4): DSGVTQTPKHLITATGQRVTLRCSPRSGDLSVYWYQQSLDQGLQFLIQYYNGEERAKGNILERFSAQQFPDLHSELNLSSLELGDSALYFCTSSSRSEREKLFFGSGTQLSVL.

The V gene is TRBV19, the J gene TRBJ1-1, with D perhaps TRBD1 (5 bases). V was clipped by 5 bases and J by 4 bases, with 14 bases between them. Germline CDR1 reads LNHDA; CDR2 reads SQIVND (reference sequence). The CDR3 runs to 14 residues. This CDR3 is CASSRGRGFTEAFF. Written as DNA, the CDR3 is TGTGCCAGTAGTCGGGGTAGGGGTTTCACTGAAGCTTTCTTT.

The chain carries TRBV6-5 and TRBJ2-7; 9 bases are a match to TRBD1. J lost 5 bases, V lost 6 bases, and 5 bases had no gene match. This CDR3 contains 13 residues. Germline CDR1 is MNHEY and CDR2 is SVGAGI. CDR3 nucleotide sequence: TGTGCCAGCAGACTTACAGGGGGCCACGAGCAGTACTTC. This sequence encodes CASRLTGGHEQYF.

The genes are TRBV5-1 and TRBJ1-2, with TRBD1 matching 7 bases. This CDR3 spans 14 amino acids. Germline assignment: CDR1 SGHRS and CDR2 YFSETQ. V shed 4 bases, J shed 8 bases, and the junction held 11 bases outside the gene matches. The CDR3 is CASSTGDGAEGYTF. CDR3 in DNA: TGCGCCAGCAGCACAGGGGACGGGGCTGAGGGCTACACCTTC.

The J gene is TRBJ2-2, the V gene TRBV9; TRBD2 might be the D (6 bases). This CDR3 spans 16 amino acids. Trimming cost V 0 bases and J 4 bases, with 13 bases left between them. The germline V gene encodes CDR1 SGDLS and CDR2 YYNGEE. CDR3 sequence (DNA): TGTGCCAGCAGCGTAGTCGGGGGACTGGGCACCGGGGAGCTGTTTTTT. Its translation is CASSVVGGLGTGELFF.

V and J are TRBV1 and TRBJ1-1. TRBV1 is annotated as a pseudogene. The CDR3 covers 15 residues. CDR3 DNA sequence: TGCACCAGCAGCCCCCCACGGGCCATGAACACTGAAGCTTTCTTT. This translates into CTSSPPRAMNTEAFF.

V is TRBV7-9 and J is TRBJ2-7; no firm D call. This CDR3 has 12 residues. Between the trimmed V and J ends, which lost 4 bases and 3 bases, there was a span of 7 bases. Germline V gene sequence: CDR1 SEHNR, CDR2 FQNEAQ (reference sequence). The CDR3 region is CASSSLGYEQYF. The CDR3 region has the DNA TGTGCCAGCAGCTCCCTGGGCTACGAGCAGTACTTC.

J is TRBJ2-7 and V is TRBV7-2; D may correspond to TRBD1 or TRBD2 (6 bases each). Trimming took off 7 bases at V and 6 bases at J, with 19 bases between the two ends. The CDR3 is 14 amino acids. Germline V CDR1 and CDR2: SGHTA, FQGNSA. CDR3 protein: CASTPAPGAVEQYF. The CDR3 bases are TGTGCCAGCACCCCAGCACCGGGGGCGGTCGAGCAGTACTTC.

This rearrangement joins TRBV7-2 to TRBJ1-2; a possible D gene is TRBD1 (5 bases). V was clipped by 5 bases and J by 6 bases, with 16 bases between them. This CDR3 spans 14 amino acids. Germline CDR1 SGHTA, CDR2 FQGNSA. The CDR3 coding sequence is TGTGCCAGCAGCCCGTCAGGCAGGGCAGATGGCTACACCTTC. Translation gives CASSPSGRADGYTF. Full variable domain (rest looked up from reference TRBV7-2 and TRBJ1-2): GAGVSQSPSNKVTEKGKDVELRCDPISGHTALYWYRQSLGQGLEFLIYFQGNSAPDKSGLPSDRFSAERTGGSVSTLTIQRTQQEDSAVYLCASSPSGRADGYTFGSGTRLTVV.

The genes are TRBV7-8 and TRBJ2-4; D is possibly TRBD2 (5 bases). This CDR3 comprises 14 residues. Germline CDR1 and CDR2: SGHVS and FQNEAQ. V shed 0 bases and J shed 6 bases, with 9 bases lying between them. The DNA for the CDR3 is TGTGCCAGCAGCTTAGCGCGGGTCGGAAACATTCAGTACTTC. This codes for CASSLARVGNIQYF.

The chain joins TRBV9 to TRBJ2-3, with 7 positions matching TRBD2. The junction had 10 bases not matched to a gene; V was cut back by 3 bases and J by 6 bases. CDR1 is SGDLS, CDR2 YYNGEE, per germline. CDR3 length: 15 amino acids. This chain's CDR3 is CASSGGRWREDTQYF. CDR3 sequence (DNA): TGTGCCAGCAGCGGCGGCAGGTGGCGGGAGGATACGCAGTATTTT.

The chain is built from TRBV7-2 and TRBJ2-1; 8 nucleotides agree with TRBD1. This CDR3 region has 15 residues. V was pared by 2 bases and J by 6 bases, with 6 bases of the junction left unmatched. Germline CDR1 SGHTA, CDR2 FQGNSA. The chain's CDR3 is CASSLQGALVNEQFF. The CDR3 bases are TGTGCCAGCAGCTTACAGGGGGCTTTGGTCAATGAGCAGTTCTTC.

The J gene is TRBJ2-2, the V gene TRBV10-3; 10 bases fit TRBD2. The V gene's germline CDR1 is ENHRY and CDR2 SYGVKD. The V gene end was trimmed by 6 bases and the J gene end by 3 bases; junction bases not matched to a gene: 7. This CDR3 has 16 amino acids. This chain's CDR3 is CAISYERGGYTGELFF. CDR3 coding DNA: TGTGCCATCAGCTATGAGCGGGGGGGTTACACCGGGGAGCTGTTTTTT.

CDR3: CASSPRTSRATNEKLFF. In nucleotides, the CDR3 is TGTGCCAGCTCACCGAGGACATCCCGAGCAACTAATGAAAAACTGTTTTTT. The rearrangement links TRBV18 to TRBJ1-4, with TRBD1 as a possible D gene (5 bases). Germline CDR1 is KGHSH and CDR2 is LQKENI. CDR3 length: 17 residues. V shed 3 bases and J shed 0 bases, with 14 bases lying between them.

CDR3 in amino acids: CASSPTATGELFF. In DNA, the CDR3 is TGTGCCAGCAGTCCGACAGCCACCGGGGAGCTGTTTTTT. The chain has TRBV6-5 and TRBJ2-2, with a weak D call TRBD1 (5 bases). V shed 5 bases and J shed 4 bases, with 8 bases lying between them. CDR1 and CDR2 from the germline V gene are MNHEY and SVGAGI. The CDR3 sequence is 13 residues long.